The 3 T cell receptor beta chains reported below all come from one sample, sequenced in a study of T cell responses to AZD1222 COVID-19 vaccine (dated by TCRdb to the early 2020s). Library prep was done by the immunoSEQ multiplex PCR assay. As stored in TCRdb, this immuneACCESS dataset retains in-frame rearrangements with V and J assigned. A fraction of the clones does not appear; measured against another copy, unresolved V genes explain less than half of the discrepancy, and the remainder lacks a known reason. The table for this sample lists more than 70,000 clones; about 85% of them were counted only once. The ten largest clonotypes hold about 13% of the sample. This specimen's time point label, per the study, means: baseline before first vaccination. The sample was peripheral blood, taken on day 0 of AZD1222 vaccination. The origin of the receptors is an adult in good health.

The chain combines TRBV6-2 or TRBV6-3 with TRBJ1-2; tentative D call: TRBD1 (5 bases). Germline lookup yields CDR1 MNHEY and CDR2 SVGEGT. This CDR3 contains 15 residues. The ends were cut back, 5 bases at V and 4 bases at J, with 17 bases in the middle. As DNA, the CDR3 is TGTGCCAGCAGTACCCCCGGGGGACGGCTCTATGGCTACACCTTC. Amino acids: CASSTPGGRLYGYTF.

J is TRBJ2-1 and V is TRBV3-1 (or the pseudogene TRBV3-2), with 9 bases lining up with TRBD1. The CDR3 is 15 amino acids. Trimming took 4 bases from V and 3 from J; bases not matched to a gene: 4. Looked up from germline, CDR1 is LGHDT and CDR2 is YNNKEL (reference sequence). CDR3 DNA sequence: TGTGCCAGCAGCCTTACAGGGGGCTTCTACAATGAGCAGTTCTTC. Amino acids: CASSLTGGFYNEQFF.

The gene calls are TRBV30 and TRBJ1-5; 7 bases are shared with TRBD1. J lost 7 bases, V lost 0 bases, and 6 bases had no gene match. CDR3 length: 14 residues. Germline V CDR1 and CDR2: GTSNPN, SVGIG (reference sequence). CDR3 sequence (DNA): TGTGCCTGGAGTGTACGACAGGGACGACAGCCCCAGCATTTT. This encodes CAWSVRQGRQPQHF.